This is a list of T cell receptor beta chains from one sample in a study of blood T cell repertoires in COVID-19. Sequenced by immunoSEQ multiplex PCR; TCRdb stores in-frame clones only, minus some. The table records a few hundred thousand clones, 86% of them present only once. Sequencing was done on a sample of peripheral blood. These receptors all stem from a woman in her 50s with acute or convalescent COVID-19. CDR3s include the opening cysteine and the closing phenylalanine or tryptophan. Clone size is shown for a subset of rows, as once, few, many or a class of expanded clone.

V gene	clone size	CDR3 protein
TRBV5-3	few	CARSLRGWNYGYTF
TRBV5-1	-	CASSPVGGEKLFF
TRBV25-1	-	CASMRGLAGEPYEQYF
TRBV24-1	-	CATEDGLAGASNTGELFF
TRBV11-3	-	CASSFLQGGEQYF
TRBV5-1	-	CASSLDWMKPRYGYTF
TRBV24-1	-	CATSDLEVRQGVYNEQFF
TRBV6-5	-	CASSQTPGARGPQHF
TRBV5-1	-	CASSLMSGGPRQETQYF
TRBV9	-	CASSVGGSGTGQFF
TRBV16	-	CASSLRTGRTYEQYF